A single sample is the source of the 23 T cell receptor beta chains below, sequenced in a study of shared clonotypes between healthy human individuals. Sequencing was performed with immunoSEQ multiplex PCR; in TCRdb, only in-frame clones are kept and a portion is missing. Of 550,000 to 600,000 clones listed, around 78% are singletons. Sequenced material: PBMCs. These TCRs come from a woman in her 40s in good health. Some clones in this sample may be carry-over from other donors' samples.

A word on this clone: With a far larger clone one base away, a read error is the likely cause. Other DNA sequences in the same sample also yield this CDR3. The chain links TRBV5-1 to TRBJ1-1; D not resolved. Trimming pared 3 bases from V and 6 bases from J, leaving 18 bases between. CDR1 and CDR2 (germline): SGHRS, YFSETQ. The CDR3 extends over 15 amino acids. This CDR3 reads CASSWAVDGLSEAFF. In DNA, the CDR3 is TGCGCCAGCAGCTGGGCAGTTGACGGCCTGTCTGAAGCTTTCTTT.

This chain links TRBV6-5 with TRBJ2-4; 7 bases match TRBD1. CDR1 MNHEY and CDR2 SVGAGI come from the germline V gene. Germline trimming cut 0 bases from V and 6 bases from J; bases unmatched to any gene: 5. This CDR3 region has 15 residues. The CDR3 nucleotides read TGTGCCAGCAGTTACTCGACAGGGAGCGTAAACATTCAGTACTTC. Its protein product is CASSYSTGSVNIQYF.

This clone turned up a few times. The chain carries TRBV2 and TRBJ1-1; no clear D gene. Germline CDR1 SNHLY, CDR2 FYNNEI. The V end was cut by 7 bases, the J end by 4 bases, with 10 bases between. The CDR3 has 12 amino acids. CDR3 bases: TGTGCCAGCAATGGCCCGGGCACTGAAGCTTTCTTT. It yields the protein CASNGPGTEAFF.

The chain employs TRBV27 and TRBJ2-7, with D unresolved. The CDR3 is 13 amino acids. The V end lost 2 bases, the J end lost 3 bases, and 8 bases lay between the germline ends. Germline V CDR1 and CDR2: MNHEY, SMNVEV (reference sequence). CDR3 nucleotide sequence: TGTGCCAGCAGTTTAATGAGAGGCTACGAGCAGTACTTC. As protein: CASSLMRGYEQYF.

The chain joins TRBV6-1 to TRBJ2-5, with unresolved D. V was cut by 2 bases and J by 9 bases, with 7 bases left in between. Germline lookup yields CDR1 MNHNS and CDR2 SASEGT. The CDR3 has 11 residues. As DNA, the CDR3 is TGTGCCAGCAGTGAATTCCCGGCCCAGTACTTC. This codes for CASSEFPAQYF.

The CDR3 loop is CASSSIAGPQETQYF. The CDR3 DNA reads TGTGCCAGCAGCTCGATAGCGGGGCCGCAAGAGACCCAGTACTTC. The chain combines TRBV11-2 with TRBJ2-5, with TRBD2 matching over 8 bases. CDR1 is SGHAT and CDR2 is FQNNGV in the germline V gene. The J segment lost 2 bases and the V segment lost 4 bases, leaving 6 bases of the junction unmatched. The CDR3 totals 15 residues.

The V gene is TRBV2, the J gene TRBJ2-2; 14 bases line up with TRBD2. V dropped 8 bases and J dropped 4; count of bases not matched to a gene: 6. The CDR3 contains 16 residues. CDR1 is SNHLY, CDR2 FYNNEI, per germline. CDR3 sequence: CASHRLAGGGTGELFF. The CDR3 DNA reads as TGTGCCAGCCACAGACTAGCGGGAGGGGGCACCGGGGAGCTGTTTTTT. Full variable domain (missing parts from reference TRBV2 and TRBJ2-2): EPEVTQTPSHQVTQMGQEVILRCVPISNHLYFYWYRQILGQKVEFLVSFYNNEISEKSEIFDDQFSVERPDGSNFTLKIRSTKLEDSAMYFCASHRLAGGGTGELFFGEGSRLTVL.

This clone occurred a few times. This chain uses TRBV7-9 with TRBJ1-3, with TRBD1 as a possible D gene (6 bases). The CDR3 runs 12 residues. V was clipped by 4 bases and J by 8 bases, with 9 bases between them. Germline loops: CDR1 SEHNR, CDR2 FQNEAQ (reference sequence). The CDR3 sequence: CASSSTGYTIYF. The CDR3 DNA follows: TGTGCCAGCAGCTCCACAGGGTACACCATATATTTT.

This clone occurred a few times. V and J are TRBV14 and TRBJ2-1; tentatively, D is TRBD2 (5 bases). V was pared by 0 bases and J by 10 bases, with 13 bases between. The CDR3 spans 14 residues. Germline V CDR1 and CDR2: SGHDN, FVKESK. CDR3 residues: CASSQDFLAGEQFF. The CDR3 nucleotides are TGTGCCAGCAGCCAAGATTTTCTAGCTGGGGAGCAGTTCTTC. Complete variable domain (other parts from reference TRBV14 and TRBJ2-1): EAGVTQFPSHSVIEKGQTVTLRCDPISGHDNLYWYRRVMGKEIKFLLHFVKESKQDESGMPNNRFLAERTGGTYSTLKVQPAELEDSGVYFCASSQDFLAGEQFFGPGTRLTVL.

V gene TRBV19 combines with J gene TRBJ1-2, with 7 nucleotides matching TRBD1. Germline lookup yields CDR1 LNHDA and CDR2 SQIVND (reference sequence). The CDR3 length is 17 residues. Trimming at V came to 7 bases and at J to 0 bases, leaving 14 bases not matched to a gene. The CDR3, as DNA: TGTGCCAGTACCAGATACGGGACAGCCGTCGCTAACTATGGCTACACCTTC. It yields the protein CASTRYGTAVANYGYTF.

This chain uses TRBV10-2 with TRBJ1-4; 10 bases match TRBD1. This CDR3 is 14 amino acids long. Germline CDR1 WSHSY, CDR2 SAAADI. With V trimmed by 6 bases and J by 8 bases, 6 bases remained unmatched. The chain's CDR3 is CASRGTGEEEKLFF. CDR3 nucleotide sequence: TGCGCCAGCAGGGGGACAGGGGAGGAGGAAAAACTGTTTTTT.

The chain recombines TRBV10-3 with TRBJ1-5; 7 bases align to TRBD1. V lost 1 base to trimming and J lost 6 bases; unmatched junction nucleotides: 6. CDR3 length equals 15 residues. Germline V CDR1 and CDR2: ENHRY, SYGVKD. The CDR3 nucleotides are TGTGCCATCAGTGAGTTGGCAGGGGGTAGTCAGCCCCAGCATTTT. This translates into CAISELAGGSQPQHF.

Points on this clone: The sample holds other DNA sequences that translate to the same CDR3. This chain uses TRBV27 with TRBJ1-1; 7 bases fit TRBD1. This CDR3 region has 14 residues. Germline V CDR1 and CDR2: MNHEY, SMNVEV (reference sequence). V lost 5 bases to trimming and J lost 1 base; unmatched junction nucleotides: 4. In nucleotides, the CDR3 is TGTGCCAGCAGTCCGGGGACAGCGAACACTGAAGCTTTCTTT. Protein product: CASSPGTANTEAFF.

The chain links TRBV5-1 to TRBJ1-6; TRBD1 aligns across 8 bases. Germline values: CDR1 SGHRS, CDR2 YFSETQ. Losses at the gene ends were 4 bases for V and 6 bases for J; bases not matched to a gene: 0. The CDR3 spans 13 residues. The CDR3 DNA reads TGCGCCAGCAGCCAGGGGGCTAATTCACCCCTCCACTTT. It codes for CASSQGANSPLHF. The variable domain in full, with the rest retrieved from reference TRBV5-1 and TRBJ1-6, is KAGVTQTPRYLIKTRGQQVTLSCSPISGHRSVSWYQQTPGQGLQFLFEYFSETQRNKGNFPGRFSGRQFSNSRSEMNVSTLELGDSALYLCASSQGANSPLHFGNGTRLTVT.

V usage is TRBV27 and J usage is TRBJ1-3; D remains unclear. Per germline, CDR1 MNHEY and CDR2 SMNVEV (reference sequence). CDR3 length: 16 residues. V lost 3 bases and J 4 bases, leaving 16 bases between the germline ends. The CDR3 sequence: CASSFSAVGSGNTIYF. The CDR3, as DNA: TGTGCCAGCAGTTTTTCCGCGGTGGGGTCGGGAAACACCATATATTTT.

The rearrangement links TRBV11-2 to TRBJ2-7, with 9 bases aligning to TRBD1. The germline CDR1 and CDR2 sequences are SGHAT and FQNNGV. The CDR3 is 15 residues long. Germline trimming cut 1 base from V and 4 bases from J; bases unmatched to any gene: 5. The CDR3 nucleotides read TGTGCCAGCAGCTTAGGGGGACAGGGTCCGTACGAGCAGTACTTC. Translated: CASSLGGQGPYEQYF.

CDR3 bases: TGCGCCAGCAGCGCGTCTAGCGGGAGTAGGGAGAATGAGCAGTTCTTC. As protein: CASSASSGSRENEQFF. The rearrangement uses TRBV5-1 and TRBJ2-1; 10 nucleotides match TRBD2. The CDR3 has 16 amino acids. The germline gives CDR1 SGHRS, CDR2 YFSETQ. V lost 4 bases and J lost 7; bases outside the gene matches: 11.

V and J are TRBV7-8 and TRBJ1-5, with D perhaps matching TRBD1 (5 bases). The V gene lost 1 base and the J gene lost 6 bases, with 10 bases spanning the gap. The CDR3 consists of 14 residues. The germline V gene has CDR1 SGHVS and CDR2 FQNEAQ. The CDR3: CASSLVGRAQPQHF. The CDR3 DNA follows: TGTGCCAGCAGCTTAGTGGGCAGGGCTCAGCCCCAGCATTTT.

This sequence joins TRBV19 and TRBJ1-5; D gene uncertain. CDR1 and CDR2 from the germline V gene are LNHDA and SQIVND (reference sequence). This CDR3 has 15 amino acids. V lost 5 bases to trimming and J lost 1 base, with 12 bases between them. The DNA of the CDR3 is TGTGCCAGTAGTCCCCGGACGGGAAGCAATCAGCCCCAGCATTTT. It specifies CASSPRTGSNQPQHF.

The chain joins TRBV18 to TRBJ2-1; 9 bases line up with TRBD1. CDR3 length: 13 amino acids. With 6 bases clipped from V and 8 bases from J, the junction kept 5 bases outside the gene matches. Germline CDR1 and CDR2: KGHSH and LQKENI. CDR3 protein: CASSKTGGHEQFF. DNA for the CDR3: TGTGCCAGCTCCAAGACAGGGGGTCATGAGCAGTTCTTC.

The table lists this clone with a count of one. The V and J genes are TRBV28 and TRBJ2-3; no clear D. The V gene's germline CDR1 is MDHEN and CDR2 SYDVKM. This CDR3 has 12 amino acids. Trimming took 2 bases from V and 4 from J, leaving 4 bases between them. The CDR3 DNA sequence: TGTGCCAGCAGTTTAACGGCAGATACGCAGTATTTT. Protein: CASSLTADTQYF.

Many counts were recorded for this clone. The chain carries TRBV7-2 and TRBJ1-2; D is ambiguous. Germline CDR1 and CDR2: SGHTA and FQGNSA. This CDR3 is 14 amino acids long. Trimming removed 0 bases from V and 4 bases from J, with 9 bases in between. CDR3 in DNA: TGTGCCAGCAGCTTAGCTGCTATCGGCTATGGCTACACCTTC. Its translation: CASSLAAIGYGYTF.

As regards this clone: Other DNA sequences in the sample encode the same CDR3. This sequence joins TRBV7-2 and TRBJ1-5; D is unclear. Germline CDR1 and CDR2: SGHTA and FQGNSA. Trimming took off 5 bases at V and 6 bases at J, with 8 bases between the two ends. The CDR3 totals 12 residues. The CDR3 DNA is TGTGCCAGCAGCGGAAGAGGTCAGCCCCAGCATTTT. This codes for CASSGRGQPQHF.